This T cell receptor (beta chain) was obtained from a study of T cell changes during pregnancy in multiple sclerosis. Trimming shortened V by 5 bases and J by 7 bases, and 15 bases separated the two germline ends. Germline V CDR1 and CDR2: GTSNPN, SVGIG (reference sequence). This CDR3 region has 13 residues. Data came from immunoSEQ multiplex PCR; TCRdb stores just in-frame clones and leaves some out. Among approximately 44,000 clones listed, roughly nine tenths were seen once. This receptor was identified in a female donor with multiple sclerosis, enrolled in a pregnancy study. The specimen was CD4+ T cells from peripheral blood mononuclear cells, collected before pregnancy. The genes are TRBV30 and TRBJ1-5; D not resolved. CDR3: CAWAPGEGQPQHF. The CDR3 nucleotides are TGTGCCTGGGCACCCGGGGAGGGCCAGCCCCAGCATTTT.